Detailed here is one TCR beta chain. The data are from a study of blood T cell repertoires in COVID-19. Germline loops: CDR1 LNHDA, CDR2 SQIVND (reference sequence). V shed 5 bases and J shed 0 bases, with 14 bases lying between them. The CDR3 is made up of 16 amino acids. Per the authors' pipeline: How many nucleated cells were present was estimated from reference gene primer amplification. TCRdb's copy holds only in-frame clones and misses some; the assay was immunoSEQ multiplex PCR. V and J calls and clone size are copied from that table; D and trimming were computed from the DNA. The table lists around 140,000 clones, over 75% of them singletons.

The chain joins TRBV19 to TRBJ1-5, with D unresolved. The source of this sequence is a human donor in a cohort sampled during active COVID-19. Sequenced sample: peripheral blood. In nucleotides, the CDR3 is TGTGCCAGTAGTTCTACGACACGCCCTAGCAATCAGCCCCAGCATTTT. It is translated as CASSSTTRPSNQPQHF.